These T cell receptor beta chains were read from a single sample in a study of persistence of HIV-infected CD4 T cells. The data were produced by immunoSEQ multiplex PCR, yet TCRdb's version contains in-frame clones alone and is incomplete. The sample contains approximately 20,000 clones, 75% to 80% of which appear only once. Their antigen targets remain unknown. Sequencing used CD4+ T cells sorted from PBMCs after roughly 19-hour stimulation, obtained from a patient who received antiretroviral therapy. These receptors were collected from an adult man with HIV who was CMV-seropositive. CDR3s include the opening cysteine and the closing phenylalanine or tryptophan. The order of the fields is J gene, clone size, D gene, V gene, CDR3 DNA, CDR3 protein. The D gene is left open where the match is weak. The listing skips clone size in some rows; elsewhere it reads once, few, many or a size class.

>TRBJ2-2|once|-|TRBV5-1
TGCGCCAGCAGCCTCCAGGGTCCGAACACCGGGGAGCTGTTTTTT
CASSLQGPNTGELFF
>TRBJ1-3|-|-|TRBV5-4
TGTGCCAGCAGCCGGGACTCTGGGAACACCATATATTTT
CASSRDSGNTIYF
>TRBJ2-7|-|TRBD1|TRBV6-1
TGTGCCAGCAGTGACCCAGGGGGTCTGGCCTACGAGCAGTACTTC
CASSDPGGLAYEQYF
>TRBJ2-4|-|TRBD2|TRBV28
TGTGCCAGCAAGGGCGGGGGGGTAGCCAAAAACATTCAGTACTTC
CASKGGGVAKNIQYF
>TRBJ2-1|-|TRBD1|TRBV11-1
TGTGCCAGCAGCTCATGGACAGGGCGACTTGCGCAGTTCTTC
CASSSWTGRLAQFF
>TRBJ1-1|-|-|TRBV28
TGTGCCAGCAGTCCCACTCCGTTGAAGGGCACCACTGAAGCTTTCTTT
CASSPTPLKGTTEAFF
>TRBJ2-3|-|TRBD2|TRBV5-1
TGCGCCAGCAGCCCCCCAAGCGGGGGGGCCACAGATACGCAGTATTTT
CASSPPSGGATDTQYF
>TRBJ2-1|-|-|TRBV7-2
TGTGCCAGCAGCTTACGATCTCGTCCTAGCGCAAGTGAGCAGTTCTTC
CASSLRSRPSASEQFF
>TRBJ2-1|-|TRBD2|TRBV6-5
TGTGCCAGCAGTTACGGGGCTAGCGGGGGGAATGAGCAGTTCTTC
CASSYGASGGNEQFF
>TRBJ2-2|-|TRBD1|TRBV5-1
TGCGCCAGCAGCTCCCCACCCGACAGGGGAGCCACCGGGGAGCTGTTTTTT
CASSSPPDRGATGELFF
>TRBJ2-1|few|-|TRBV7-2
TGTGCCAGCAGCCTTTGGACCTCGGAAAATGAGCAGTTCTTC
CASSLWTSENEQFF
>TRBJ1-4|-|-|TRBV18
TGTGCCAGCTCACCAAGTGAGGTTACCGGTAATAATGAAAAACTGTTTTTT
CASSPSEVTGNNEKLFF
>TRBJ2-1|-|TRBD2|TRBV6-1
TGTGCCAGCACCCCTCAAAGGACTAGCGGGGAGCAGTTCTTC
CASTPQRTSGEQFF
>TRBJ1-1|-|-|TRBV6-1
TGTGCCAGCAGTGAAGAGAACAGTTCCAGATTT
CASSEENSSRF
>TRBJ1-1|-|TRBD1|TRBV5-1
TGCGCCAGCAGCTTGGGACAGGGGCACACTGAAGCTTTCTTT
CASSLGQGHTEAFF
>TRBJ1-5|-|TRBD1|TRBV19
TGTGCCAGTAGTATACAGGGGGCAGAACAGCCCCAGCATTTT
CASSIQGAEQPQHF
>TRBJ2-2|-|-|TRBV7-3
TGTGCCAGCAGCTTAACAGAGGGGGCCGGGGAGCTGTTTTTT
CASSLTEGAGELFF
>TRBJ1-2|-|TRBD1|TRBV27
TGTGCCAGCAGTTCCCTGGGGACAGGGAATTATGGCTACACCTTC
CASSSLGTGNYGYTF
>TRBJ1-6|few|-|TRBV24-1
TGTGCCACCAGTCAGGGACTAGTAAATTCACCCCTCCACTTT
CATSQGLVNSPLHF
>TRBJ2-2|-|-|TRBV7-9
TGTGCCAGCACCCAGCGGACTTCGAACACCGGGGAGCTGTTTTTT
CASTQRTSNTGELFF
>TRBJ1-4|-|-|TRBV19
TGTGCCAGTAGTAATCTGGTGGCGGCAGGGGCCGGGGAAAAACTGTTTTTT
CASSNLVAAGAGEKLFF
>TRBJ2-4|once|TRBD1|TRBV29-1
TGCAGCGCCACGACAGGGGTCAAAAACATTCAGTACTTC
CSATTGVKNIQYF
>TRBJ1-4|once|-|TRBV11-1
TGTGCCAGCAGCTTAAAAAGGACCGCGGAAAAACTGTTTTTT
CASSLKRTAEKLFF
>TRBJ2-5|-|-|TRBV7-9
TGTGCCAGCAGCTTACGGCAGGGAGAGACCCAGTACTTC
CASSLRQGETQYF
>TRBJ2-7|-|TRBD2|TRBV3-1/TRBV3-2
TGTGCCAGCAGCCAATCCGGACTAGCGGGGGGGCAGTACTTC
CASSQSGLAGGQYF
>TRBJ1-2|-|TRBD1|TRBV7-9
TGTGCCAGCAGCTTAGGAGGGACAGCCTCTTCCTATGGCTACACCTTC
CASSLGGTASSYGYTF
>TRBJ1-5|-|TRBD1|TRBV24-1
TGTGCCACCAGTGATTCTGGACAGGGACATCAGCCCCAGCATTTT
CATSDSGQGHQPQHF
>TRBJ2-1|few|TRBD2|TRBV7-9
TGTGCCAGCAGACCAGCGGGGGGCTTGCACAATGAGCAGTTCTTC
CASRPAGGLHNEQFF
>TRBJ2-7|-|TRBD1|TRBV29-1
TGCAGCGTTGGCAGGGGGATACAGAACGAGCAGTACTTC
CSVGRGIQNEQYF
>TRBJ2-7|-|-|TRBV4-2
TGTGCCAGCAGCCAAGATCTGTACAGGTCAGGCCCCTACGAGCAGTACTTC
CASSQDLYRSGPYEQYF
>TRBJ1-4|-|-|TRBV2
TGTGCCAGCGAGACAGGAGCTAATGAAAAACTGTTTTTT
CASETGANEKLFF
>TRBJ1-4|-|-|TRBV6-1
TGTGCCAGCAGTGAACGGGGGCAAAGGAATGAAAAACTGTTTTTT
CASSERGQRNEKLFF
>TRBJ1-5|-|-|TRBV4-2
TGTGCCAGCAGCCACGCCGGGCCGAATCAGCCCCAGCATTTT
CASSHAGPNQPQHF
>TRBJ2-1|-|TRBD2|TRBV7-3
TGTGCCAGCAGCTTAGGTCTAGCGGCTAACAATGAGCAGTTCTTC
CASSLGLAANNEQFF
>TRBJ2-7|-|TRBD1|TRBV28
TGTGCCAGCAGTTCGTTACAGGGGGCAAACCACGAGCAGTACTTC
CASSSLQGANHEQYF
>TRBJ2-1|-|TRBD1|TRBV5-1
TGCGCCAGCAGCTTGGAGGGGACAGGGTTGGACAATGAGCAGTTCTTC
CASSLEGTGLDNEQFF
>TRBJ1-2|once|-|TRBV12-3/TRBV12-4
TGTGCCAGCAGCCCCCGTACGTATGGCTACACCTTC
CASSPRTYGYTF
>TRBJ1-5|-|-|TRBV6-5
TGTGCCAGCAGTTCCCTTCAGGGGAAGAGCAATCAGCCCCAGCATTTT
CASSSLQGKSNQPQHF
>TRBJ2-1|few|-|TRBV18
TGTGCCAGCTCACCACCCAATGGAGGTGAGCAGTTCTTC
CASSPPNGGEQFF
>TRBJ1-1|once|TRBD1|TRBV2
TGTGCCAGCAGTGAAGGGGGACAGGGAATTACTGAAGCTTTCTTT
CASSEGGQGITEAFF
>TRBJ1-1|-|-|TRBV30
TGTGCCTGGAGTGTACTGGGTGTGGGCACTGAAGCTTTCTTT
CAWSVLGVGTEAFF
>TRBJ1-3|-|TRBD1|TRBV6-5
TGTGCCAGCAGTAGGAAGGGGGCGCAAGGAAACACCATATATTTT
CASSRKGAQGNTIYF
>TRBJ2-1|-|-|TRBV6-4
TGTGCCAGCAGTGAAGCCATAACAGGGAGTGGTTACCATGAGCAGTTCTTC
CASSEAITGSGYHEQFF
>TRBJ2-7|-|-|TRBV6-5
TGTGCCAGCAGCCTCGAAGAAAGCTCCTACGAGCAGTACTTC
CASSLEESSYEQYF
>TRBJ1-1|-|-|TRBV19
TGTGCCAGTAGTCAATCTCGGGGAGTGGTGCCTGAAGCTTTCTTT
CASSQSRGVVPEAFF
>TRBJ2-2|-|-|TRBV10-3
TGTGCCACAGCTACAGGGTCAACGAACACCGGGGAGCTGTTTTTT
CATATGSTNTGELFF
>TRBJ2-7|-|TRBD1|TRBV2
TGTGCCAGCAGTATAGGACAGGGCCGCGTCGAGCAGTACTTC
CASSIGQGRVEQYF
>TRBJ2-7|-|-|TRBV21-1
TGTGCCAGCAGTCGGACAGGGGCTGAGGAGCAGTACTTC
CASSRTGAEEQYF
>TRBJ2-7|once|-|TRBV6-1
TGTGCCAGCAGTGAGAAAGGGGCTCGCAGCTCCTACGAGCAGTACTTC
CASSEKGARSSYEQYF
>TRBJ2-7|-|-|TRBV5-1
TGCGCCAGCAGCTCGGGACTCAGCGAGCAGTACTTC
CASSSGLSEQYF
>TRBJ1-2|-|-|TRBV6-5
TGTGCCAGCAGGAGAACCCGACGGGGGGCGCGAGGCTACACCTTC
CASRRTRRGARGYTF
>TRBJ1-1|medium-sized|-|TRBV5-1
TGCGCCAGCAGCCCCCCGGGAGTAACGAACACTGAAGCTTTCTTT
CASSPPGVTNTEAFF
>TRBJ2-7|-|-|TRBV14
TGTGCCAGCAGCCACTCCTACGAGCAGTACTTC
CASSHSYEQYF
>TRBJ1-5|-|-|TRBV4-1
TGCGCCAGCAGCCCGTCGGGGCGGACGGAGCCCCAGCATTTT
CASSPSGRTEPQHF